What follows are 6 T cell receptor beta chains derived from one specimen sequenced in a study of T cell changes during pregnancy in multiple sclerosis. Measured with immunoSEQ multiplex PCR; TCRdb has only the in-frame clones, and not every one. This table has about 80,000 clones, 92% appearing once. The source material was peripheral blood, sampled before pregnancy. The receptors here all came from a female donor with multiple sclerosis, enrolled in a pregnancy study.

V is TRBV4-1 and J is TRBJ2-3; 16 nucleotides line up with TRBD2. The CDR3 has 21 residues. The trim removed 1 base at V and 2 bases at J, leaving 12 bases unmatched. Germline CDR1 MGHRA, CDR2 YSYEKL. This CDR3 is CASSQVGTSGGAYKYTDTQYF. CDR3 in DNA: TGCGCCAGCAGCCAAGTGGGGACTAGCGGGGGGGCCTACAAATACACAGATACGCAGTATTTT.

V gene TRBV5-1 combines with J gene TRBJ2-1; 11 positions agree with TRBD1. Losses at the gene ends were 4 bases for V and 4 bases for J; bases not matched to a gene: 7. Germline V gene sequence: CDR1 SGHRS, CDR2 YFSETQ. The CDR3 is 16 residues long. The CDR3 here is CASSAAGTGGYNEQFF. DNA for the CDR3: TGCGCCAGCAGCGCGGCCGGGACAGGGGGTTACAATGAGCAGTTCTTC.

This chain joins TRBV13 and TRBJ2-5, with no clear D. Trimming took off 1 base at V and 5 bases at J, with 11 bases between the two ends. This CDR3 has 14 amino acids. The germline V gene encodes CDR1 PRHDT and CDR2 FYEKMQ (reference sequence). This chain's CDR3 is CASSLEPSRETQYF. CDR3 nucleotides: TGTGCCAGCAGCTTAGAGCCGTCTCGGGAGACCCAGTACTTC. Supplemented by reference TRBV13 and TRBJ2-5, the full variable domain reads AAGVIQSPRHLIKEKRETATLKCYPIPRHDTVYWYQQGPGQDPQFLISFYEKMQSDKGSIPDRFSAQQFSDYHSELNMSSLELGDSALYFCASSLEPSRETQYFGPGTRLLVL.

This clone was counted a single time. The rearrangement joins TRBV5-1 to TRBJ1-4; TRBD1 is a possible D gene (5 bases). Germline V lookup: CDR1 SGHRS, CDR2 YFSETQ. V lost 4 bases, J lost 3 bases, and 13 bases lay in between. This CDR3 is 15 amino acids long. CDR3 loop: CASSRSGGANEKLFF. In nucleotides, the CDR3 is TGCGCCAGCAGCCGTTCCGGGGGAGCTAATGAAAAACTGTTTTTT.

CDR3 in amino acids: CASSGLAGTGLNTEAFF. The DNA for the CDR3 is TGTGCCAGCAGTGGTTTGGCAGGGACAGGGTTGAACACTGAAGCTTTCTTT. V and J are TRBV6-1 and TRBJ1-1; 9 bases line up with TRBD1. Germline V CDR1 and CDR2: MNHNS, SASEGT. The trim removed 4 bases at V and 0 bases at J, leaving 9 bases unmatched. This CDR3 has 17 residues.

The chain recombines TRBV13 with TRBJ2-2; a weak D match, TRBD1 (6 bases). The CDR3 spans 15 residues. The V end was cut by 3 bases, the J end by 6 bases, with 14 bases between. Germline V CDR1 and CDR2: PRHDT, FYEKMQ (reference sequence). CDR3 sequence (DNA): TGTGCCAGCAGCTTCGCCTCAGGGGATCCCGGGGAGCTGTTTTTT. Its translation: CASSFASGDPGELFF. Complete variable domain (other parts from reference TRBV13 and TRBJ2-2): AAGVIQSPRHLIKEKRETATLKCYPIPRHDTVYWYQQGPGQDPQFLISFYEKMQSDKGSIPDRFSAQQFSDYHSELNMSSLELGDSALYFCASSFASGDPGELFFGEGSRLTVL.